The 16 T cell receptor beta chains presented below share a single source sample, sequenced in a study of CD8+ T cells in alopecia areata. The authors extracted RNA and reverse transcribed it into cDNA as the sequencing template. The repertoire was sequenced with immunoSEQ multiplex PCR; TCRdb's copy has only in-frame clones and lacks some. The table lists about 110,000 clones, 55% to 75% of them singletons. The sequenced sample consisted of CD8+ T cells sorted from blood. The receptors shown here come from a human donor in good health.

J is TRBJ2-5 and V is TRBV28; 7 bases map to TRBD2. Trimming cost V 5 bases and J 1 base; bases outside gene matches: 13. The CDR3 is made up of 17 amino acids. Germline CDR1 and CDR2: MDHEN and SYDVKM. The DNA for the CDR3 is TGTGCCAGCAGTCCCTTGGTATCGGGGGGATTCCAAGAGACCCAGTACTTC. Translated, it gives CASSPLVSGGFQETQYF.

The chain has TRBV9 and TRBJ1-5, with D tentatively TRBD1 (5 bases). Looked up from germline, CDR1 is SGDLS and CDR2 is YYNGEE. The CDR3 length is 14 residues. V was cut by 4 bases and J by 7 bases, with 15 bases left in between. Here the CDR3 reads CASSLAGAGQPQHF. Here the CDR3 DNA reads TGTGCCAGCAGCTTAGCCGGGGCGGGACAGCCCCAGCATTTT. Based on the CDR3 plus reference TRBV9 and TRBJ1-5, the full variable domain is DSGVTQTPKHLITATGQRVTLRCSPRSGDLSVYWYQQSLDQGLQFLIQYYNGEERAKGNILERFSAQQFPDLHSELNLSSLELGDSALYFCASSLAGAGQPQHFGDGTRLSIL.

The CDR3 is CASTPGTDNYGYTF. CDR3 sequence (DNA): TGTGCCAGTACCCCCGGGACAGATAACTATGGCTACACCTTC. This chain joins TRBV19 and TRBJ1-2; 7 bases are shared with TRBD1. V gave up 7 bases and J gave up 1 base; unmatched junction bases: 6. CDR3 length equals 14 residues. In germline, CDR1 is LNHDA, CDR2 SQIVND (reference sequence).

This chain connects TRBV11-2 to TRBJ2-7; 12 bases match TRBD1. J was trimmed by 1 base and V by 4 bases; bases with no gene match: 8. The germline CDR1 and CDR2 sequences are SGHAT and FQNNGV. CDR3 length: 17 amino acids. CDR3 DNA: TGTGCCAGCAGCTCCGGGACAGGGGGCGGGAAATCCTACGAGCAGTACTTC. Translated: CASSSGTGGGKSYEQYF. Supplemented by reference TRBV11-2 and TRBJ2-7, the full variable domain reads EAGVAQSPRYKIIEKRQSVAFWCNPISGHATLYWYQQILGQGPKLLIQFQNNGVVDDSQLPKDRFSAERLKGVDSTLKIQPAKLEDSAVYLCASSSGTGGGKSYEQYFGPGTRLTVT.

The rearrangement links TRBV4-2 to TRBJ2-5, with D hard to call. Trimming cost V 0 bases and J 2 bases, with 13 bases left between them. In germline, CDR1 is LGHNA, CDR2 YNFKEQ. This CDR3 region has 16 residues. For the CDR3, the DNA is TGTGCCAGCAGCCAAGATTGGTGGGTGGGGCAAGAGACCCAGTACTTC. This sequence encodes CASSQDWWVGQETQYF.

This clone was recorded a few times. This chain connects TRBV29-1 to TRBJ2-7; the D is unclear. The CDR3 is made up of 11 amino acids. Germline-derived CDR1 and CDR2 are SQVTM and ANQGSEA. Trimming left V 5 bases short and J 7 bases short, with 12 bases between. The CDR3 sequence: CSVRLRREQYF. CDR3 in DNA: TGCAGCGTTCGACTTCGACGGGAGCAGTACTTC.

This clone was recorded a few times. This rearrangement joins TRBV30 to TRBJ2-3; D ambiguous. From germline, CDR1 is GTSNPN and CDR2 SVGIG (reference sequence). The CDR3 runs 15 residues. V was cut by 0 bases and J by 0 bases, with 10 bases left in between. CDR3 nucleotides: TGTGCCTGGAGTGTGGGTATAATGAGCACAGATACGCAGTATTTT. Protein sequence: CAWSVGIMSTDTQYF. The full variable domain, completed using reference TRBV30 and TRBJ2-3, is SQTIHQWPATLVQPVGSPLSLECTVEGTSNPNLYWYRQAAGRGLQLLFYSVGIGQISSEVPQNLSASRPQDRQFILSSKKLLLSDSGFYLCAWSVGIMSTDTQYFGPGTRLTVL.

This clone appeared a few times. The rearrangement links TRBV7-9 to TRBJ1-2, with D possibly TRBD1 on 5 matching bases. The V gene's germline CDR1 is SEHNR and CDR2 FQNEAQ (reference sequence). V lost 8 bases and J lost 9, with 19 bases in between. The length of the CDR3 is 13 residues. This CDR3 reads CASEGTSWGRYTF. The CDR3 region has the DNA TGTGCCAGCGAGGGGACCTCCTGGGGCCGCTACACCTTC. The full variable domain, rest sourced from reference TRBV7-9 and TRBJ1-2, is DTGVSQNPRHKITKRGQNVTFRCDPISEHNRLYWYRQTLGQGPEFLTYFQNEAQLEKSRLLSDRFSAERPKGSFSTLEIQRTEQGDSAMYLCASEGTSWGRYTFGSGTRLTVV.

This clone was seen a few times. V is TRBV15 and J is TRBJ1-3; 9 bases are a match to TRBD1. The CDR3 runs 13 residues. CDR1 LNHNV and CDR2 YYDKDF come from the germline V gene (reference sequence). V lost 4 bases and J lost 10; bases outside the gene matches: 5. The CDR3 nucleotides are TGTGCCACCAGCAAGGGGACAGGGAGTACCATATATTTT. As protein: CATSKGTGSTIYF. The full variable domain, completed using reference TRBV15 and TRBJ1-3, is DAMVIQNPRYQVTQFGKPVTLSCSQTLNHNVMYWYQQKSSQAPKLLFHYYDKDFNNEADTPDNFQSRRPNTSFCFLDIRSPGLGDTAMYLCATSKGTGSTIYFGEGSWLTVV.

The chain combines TRBV5-1 with TRBJ1-5, with a tentative D call TRBD1 (5 bases). CDR1 is SGHRS and CDR2 is YFSETQ in the germline V gene. Between the trimmed V and J ends, which lost 0 bases and 3 bases, there was a span of 16 bases. This CDR3 has 17 residues. This CDR3 is CASSLGPYRFPNQPQHF. The CDR3 DNA reads TGCGCCAGCAGCTTGGGCCCTTACAGGTTCCCCAATCAGCCCCAGCATTTT. Looking up the rest from reference TRBV5-1 and TRBJ1-5 gives the full variable domain: KAGVTQTPRYLIKTRGQQVTLSCSPISGHRSVSWYQQTPGQGLQFLFEYFSETQRNKGNFPGRFSGRQFSNSRSEMNVSTLELGDSALYLCASSLGPYRFPNQPQHFGDGTRLSIL.

This clone came up a few times. The rearrangement joins TRBV5-6 to TRBJ1-1; the match to TRBD1 covers 8 bases. Germline CDR1 is SGHDT and CDR2 is YYEEEE. This CDR3 region has 16 residues. The J segment lost 2 bases and the V segment lost 4 bases, leaving 10 bases of the junction unmatched. CDR3 in amino acids: CASSLVPGQVNTEAFF. CDR3 sequence (DNA): TGTGCCAGCAGCCTGGTTCCGGGACAGGTAAACACTGAAGCTTTCTTT.

This rearrangement joins TRBV7-2 to TRBJ2-5; TRBD2 aligns across 8 bases. The CDR3 has 17 residues. V dropped 5 bases and J dropped 1; count of bases not matched to a gene: 12. Germline V gives CDR1 SGHTA, CDR2 FQGNSA. The CDR3 is CASSVEAGGGPQETQYF. CDR3 bases: TGTGCCAGCAGCGTCGAAGCGGGCGGGGGGCCCCAAGAGACCCAGTACTTC. Using reference TRBV7-2 and TRBJ2-5 for the parts outside the CDR3, the full variable domain is GAGVSQSPSNKVTEKGKDVELRCDPISGHTALYWYRQSLGQGLEFLIYFQGNSAPDKSGLPSDRFSAERTGGSVSTLTIQRTQQEDSAVYLCASSVEAGGGPQETQYFGPGTRLLVL.

A remark on this clone: Other DNA sequences in this specimen translate into the identical CDR3. The V and J genes are TRBV5-6 and TRBJ2-7; 10 nucleotides line up with TRBD1. This CDR3 comprises 14 residues. Trimming cost V 0 bases and J 4 bases; bases outside gene matches: 1. CDR1 and CDR2 from the germline V gene are SGHDT and YYEEEE. CDR3 in DNA: TGTGCCAGCAGCTTGGGGACAGGGGGGTACGAGCAGTACTTC. As protein: CASSLGTGGYEQYF.

This clone was seen many times. The rearrangement uses TRBV6-6 and TRBJ1-1; D remains unclear. V was shortened by 8 bases and J by 1 base, with 11 bases between the two germline ends. The germline V gene has CDR1 MNHNY and CDR2 SVGAGI (reference sequence). The CDR3 covers 13 residues. CDR3 nucleotide sequence: TGTGCCAGCGGTTCTGCAGAGAACACTGAAGCTTTCTTT. Its translation is CASGSAENTEAFF.

The chain is built from TRBV30 and TRBJ2-2; D is unclear. There are 12 residues in the CDR3. The germline gives CDR1 GTSNPN, CDR2 SVGIG (reference sequence). The V end lost 2 bases, the J end lost 5 bases, and 6 bases lay between the germline ends. Written as DNA, the CDR3 is TGTGCCTGGAGTAAGGCGACCGGGGAGCTGTTTTTT. Translated, it gives CAWSKATGELFF.

The CDR3 region has the DNA TGTGCCAGCAGTTTACCACAGGGGAATGGTCTATCACCCCTCCACTTT. The encoded protein is CASSLPQGNGLSPLHF. The V call is TRBV28, the J call TRBJ1-6; 7 bases are shared with TRBD1. CDR1 and CDR2 (germline): MDHEN, SYDVKM. V shed 2 bases and J 10 bases; nucleotides not matched to a gene: 11. The CDR3 is made up of 16 amino acids.